This T cell receptor beta chain is drawn from a study of T cells in localized non-small cell lung cancer. Clones were sequenced by immunoSEQ multiplex PCR, and TCRdb holds only the in-frame ones, with some missing. This table has some 3,300 clones, approximately 34% appearing once. The germline V gene encodes CDR1 GTSNPN and CDR2 SVGIG (reference sequence). The V gene lost 3 bases and the J gene lost 4 bases, with 9 bases spanning the gap. CDR3 length: 12 amino acids. The sequenced sample was lung tumor tissue, obtained before any cancer treatment. The sequence was collected from an older female donor with stage I lung adenocarcinoma. The V gene is TRBV30, the J gene TRBJ1-1; tentative D call: TRBD1 (6 bases). CDR3 sequence: CAWRGARTEAFF. DNA of the CDR3: TGTGCCTGGAGGGGGGCGCGCACTGAAGCTTTCTTT.